The entry that follows covers one TCR beta chain sequence. The data were obtained in a study of blood T cell repertoires in COVID-19. Method: immunoSEQ multiplex PCR; TCRdb's copy keeps in-frame clones and lacks some. Of 110,000 to 150,000 clones in the sample, approximately 86% were seen once. The sample consisted of peripheral blood. This sequence was found in a man between 65 and 85 years old with acute or convalescent COVID-19.

DNA for the CDR3: TGCGCCAGCAGTCTTCGTACGGGGGAAGAGACCCAGTACTTC. Amino acids: CASSLRTGEETQYF. This chain connects TRBV23-1 to TRBJ2-5, with D perhaps matching TRBD2 (6 bases). TRBV23-1 is noted as an ORF with a role that remains uncertain. V lost 4 bases, J lost 3 bases, and 12 bases lay in between. This CDR3 region has 14 residues.